Below are 2 T cell receptor beta chains sequenced from a single sample in a study of cytomegalovirus exposure and HLA in healthy donors. The PCR had 60 Vbeta and 13 Jbeta primers. The repertoire was sequenced with immunoSEQ multiplex PCR; TCRdb's copy has only in-frame clones and lacks some. In the table there are fewer than 200,000 clones, approximately 77% of which are singletons. Sequenced sample: PBMCs. Receptors were obtained from a man aged 35 to 55 in good health and CMV-seropositive.

The chain employs TRBV28 and TRBJ2-7, with D perhaps matching TRBD1 (6 bases). CDR1 is MDHEN, CDR2 SYDVKM, per germline. V was pared by 4 bases and J by 2 bases, with 12 bases between. The CDR3 consists of 14 residues. The CDR3 DNA sequence: TGTGCCAGCAGTTCCATCCAGGGGCCCTACGAGCAGTACTTC. Amino acid sequence: CASSSIQGPYEQYF.

The V gene is TRBV19, the J gene TRBJ1-5; maybe TRBD1 (6 bases). The V end lost 3 bases, the J end lost 1 base, and 10 bases lay between the germline ends. This CDR3 is built from 15 residues. Germline CDR1 LNHDA, CDR2 SQIVND (reference sequence). As DNA, the CDR3 is TGTGCCAGTAGTATTAGAGGGGGAAGCAATCAGCCCCAGCATTTT. Translated: CASSIRGGSNQPQHF.